This T cell receptor beta chain is from a study of blood T cell repertoires in COVID-19. The protocol was immunoSEQ multiplex PCR, while the TCRdb copy is restricted to in-frame clones and leaves out a portion. Of more than 85,000 clones in the sample, less than 90% were seen once. The clonotype originates from a woman aged 55-69 years with acute or convalescent COVID-19. Material for sequencing was peripheral blood.

CDR3 sequence (DNA): TGTGCCAGCAGTGAAGCCGACAGGGGAAAGACCCAGTACTTC. Translating it yields CASSEADRGKTQYF. This rearrangement joins TRBV6-1 to TRBJ2-5, with 8 positions matching TRBD1. Trimming removed 0 bases from V and 6 bases from J; junction bases left unmatched: 3. This CDR3 region has 14 residues. Germline V gene data show CDR1 as MNHNS and CDR2 as SASEGT.